The entry below describes one T cell receptor (beta chain). Its target is not known. CDR3 length: 15 amino acids. CDR1 is SGHRS and CDR2 is YFSETQ in the germline V gene. Generated by immunoSEQ multiplex PCR, the TCRdb table keeps only in-frame clones and is missing some. The sample includes about 62,000 clones, 90% to 95% of them seen just once. The sample comes from a study of OX40 agonist ivuxolimab in advanced cancers. Study context: An agonistic anti-OX40 (CD134) antibody, ivuxolimab, was used to treat the patients.

Overall study findings and caveats: Certain nonresponders additionally had low normalized T-cell clonal expansion.

The source of this sequence is an adult with an advanced solid tumor such as melanoma, head and neck, liver or kidney cancer. This sequence joins TRBV5-1 and TRBJ2-5; perhaps TRBD1 as D (6 bases). TRBJ2-7 matches the DNA end more closely, so the J call is doubtful. The starting material was CD4+ or CD8+ T cells sorted from blood, obtained in a trial of the OX40 agonist ivuxolimab. The CDR3 protein is CASSLGTSISYEQYF. For the CDR3, the DNA is TGCGCCAGCAGCTTAGGGACATCGATCTCCTACGAGCAGTACTTC.